This entry lists 15 T cell receptor beta chains sequenced from one sample in a study of OX40 agonist ivuxolimab in advanced cancers. The table came from immunoSEQ multiplex PCR; TCRdb's copy has only in-frame clones and leaves some out. The sample gives approximately 87,000 clones, roughly 90% of which show up once; 3.4% is in the top ten. This sample comprised CD4+ or CD8+ T cells sorted from blood, obtained in a trial of the OX40 agonist ivuxolimab. Receptors originate from an adult with an advanced solid tumor such as melanoma, head and neck, liver or kidney cancer.

This clone showed up just a few times. The chain joins TRBV19 to TRBJ1-1; no clear D. This CDR3 has 14 amino acids. From germline, CDR1 is LNHDA and CDR2 SQIVND (reference sequence). V lost 5 bases and J lost 0, with 10 bases in between. As DNA, the CDR3 is TGTGCCAGTAGTCCTGGACGGATGAACACTGAAGCTTTCTTT. Residues: CASSPGRMNTEAFF.

Notes on this clone: A junction end diverges from the germline sequence, so it may reflect a read error. This chain joins TRBV14 and TRBJ2-1; 13 nucleotides match TRBD2. Germline V CDR1 and CDR2: SGHDN, FVKESK. The CDR3 runs to 13 residues. The CDR3 is CASSPYGLAGVIF. In DNA, the CDR3 is TGTGCCAGCAGCCCATACGGACTAGCGGGAGTGATCTTC.

This chain uses TRBV13 with TRBJ2-7; possible D gene TRBD2, 6 bases. There are 14 residues in the CDR3. V was trimmed by 0 bases and J by 5 bases, leaving 11 bases between them. Germline V gene lookup returns CDR1 PRHDT and CDR2 FYEKMQ (reference sequence). The CDR3 DNA is TGTGCCAGCAGCTTAGGGCGACTAGAGGACGAGCAGTACTTC. This translates into CASSLGRLEDEQYF. Based on the CDR3 plus reference TRBV13 and TRBJ2-7, the full variable domain is AAGVIQSPRHLIKEKRETATLKCYPIPRHDTVYWYQQGPGQDPQFLISFYEKMQSDKGSIPDRFSAQQFSDYHSELNMSSLELGDSALYFCASSLGRLEDEQYFGPGTRLTVT.

With respect to this clone: Within the sample, other DNA sequences also encode this same CDR3. The chain recombines TRBV27 with TRBJ2-1; D is ambiguous. Germline CDR1 and CDR2: MNHEY and SMNVEV (reference sequence). The CDR3 sequence is 16 residues long. The V end lost 0 bases, the J end lost 0 bases, and 9 bases lay between the germline ends. The CDR3, as DNA: TGTGCCAGCAGTTTATCCGGGCTTAGCTCCTACAATGAGCAGTTCTTC. Amino acid sequence: CASSLSGLSSYNEQFF.

As concerns this clone: A junction boundary mismatches the germline segment, possibly from a read error. The rearrangement joins TRBV7-7 to TRBJ1-2; no reliable D call. The CDR3 spans 14 residues. Looked up from germline, CDR1 is SSHAT and CDR2 is FNYEAQ (reference sequence). The CDR3 region is CASSPTLSNGRYTF. In DNA, the CDR3 is TGTGCTAGCAGCCCCACACTTTCCAATGGTCGGTACACCTTC.

The rearrangement links TRBV21-1 to TRBJ1-6. TRBV21-1 has pseudogene status. The CDR3 covers 16 residues. CDR3 amino acids: CASSHERSSYNSPLHF. CDR3 DNA sequence: TGTGCCAGCAGCCATGAAAGGAGCTCCTATAATTCACCCCTCCACTTT.

J is TRBJ2-1 and V is TRBV29-1; the D is unclear. Per germline, CDR1 SQVTM and CDR2 ANQGSEA. V was clipped by 4 bases and J by 4 bases, with 11 bases between them. The CDR3 runs to 13 residues. CDR3 coding DNA: TGCAGCGTTGTTAGTCCCTTTTACAATGAGCAGTTCTTC. This encodes CSVVSPFYNEQFF.

This clone came up once. V usage is TRBV6-1 and J usage is TRBJ2-2; the D is unclear. The CDR3 contains 14 residues. Trimming removed 4 bases from V and 3 bases from J, with 9 bases in between. Germline CDR1 and CDR2: MNHNS and SASEGT. The CDR3 spells CASSALEDTGELFF. In DNA, the CDR3 is TGTGCCAGCAGTGCTCTAGAGGACACCGGGGAGCTGTTTTTT.

CDR3 protein: CASSFVGEETQYF. The CDR3 DNA is TGTGCCAGCAGTTTCGTGGGGGAAGAGACCCAGTACTTC. This chain uses TRBV27 with TRBJ2-5; D might be TRBD1 or TRBD2, each matching 5 bases. The CDR3 is 13 amino acids. CDR1 and CDR2 (germline): MNHEY, SMNVEV (reference sequence). Between the trimmed V and J ends, which lost 3 bases and 3 bases, there was a span of 8 bases.

This rearrangement joins TRBV2 to TRBJ2-3; 9 nucleotides line up with TRBD2. Looked up from germline, CDR1 is SNHLY and CDR2 is FYNNEI. This CDR3 spans 13 amino acids. V lost 9 bases to trimming and J lost 5 bases; unmatched junction nucleotides: 6. CDR3 protein: CARGSGSQDTQYF. CDR3 coding DNA: TGTGCCAGGGGTAGCGGGAGTCAAGATACGCAGTATTTT.

This chain uses TRBV6-5 with TRBJ2-7; weak D call: TRBD1 (6 bases). This CDR3 is 15 amino acids long. Germline loops: CDR1 MNHEY, CDR2 SVGAGI. Deletions cut 5 bases from V and 0 bases from J, with 14 bases between. DNA of the CDR3: TGTGCCAGCAGTCCGGGACAACCGAGCTCCTACGAGCAGTACTTC. This encodes CASSPGQPSSYEQYF.

This chain connects TRBV7-5 to TRBJ2-6; the D call TRBD2 from the table was never checked on the DNA. TRBV7-5 is a documented pseudogene. This CDR3 comprises 13 residues. The chain's CDR3 is CAAGGDGANVLTF. CDR3 coding DNA: TGTGCCGCCGGAGGAGATGGGGCCAACGTCCTGACTTTC.

This sequence joins TRBV21-1 and TRBJ1-6; TRBD1 reflects the table's D call only, with no check against the DNA. TRBV21-1 is a known pseudogene. This CDR3 comprises 19 residues. This chain's CDR3 is CASSKKIWEQGGYNSPLHF. The CDR3 nucleotides are TGTGCCAGCAGCAAAAAAATTTGGGAGCAGGGGGGTTATAATTCACCCCTCCACTTT.

V and J are TRBV9 and TRBJ2-1, with TRBD1 matching over 8 bases. V was clipped by 3 bases and J by 8 bases; unmatched bases: 7. Per the germline V gene, CDR1 is SGDLS and CDR2 is YYNGEE. This CDR3 is built from 14 residues. CDR3 amino acids: CASSARTGNDEQFF. CDR3 nucleotides: TGTGCCAGCAGCGCCCGGACAGGGAACGATGAGCAGTTCTTC.

The chain carries TRBV6-5 and TRBJ1-1, with a possible D match to TRBD1 (5 bases). The CDR3 is 14 residues long. Trimming took 3 bases from V and 1 from J, leaving 9 bases between them. The germline V gene encodes CDR1 MNHEY and CDR2 SVGAGI. The CDR3 spells CASSYSGTNTEAFF. The CDR3 nucleotides are TGTGCCAGCAGTTATTCTGGGACGAACACTGAAGCTTTCTTT.